This T cell receptor beta chain was profiled in a study of beta chain features in type 1 diabetes. Study-wide background: Sorted cells examined across all samples numbered 107,917,701.

A heparinised blood draw that averaged about 0.11 L was obtained once from each donor. The authors sorted CD4+ naive, central memory, regulatory and stem cell-like memory cells via CD45RO/CCR7/CD25/CD127/CD95/CD27. Concerning this clone: The antigen is unknown.

CDR3 size: 12 residues. Trimming took 7 bases from V and 1 from J; bases not matched to a gene: 1. Germline V gene sequence: CDR1 SNHLY, CDR2 FYNNEI. Study-level findings and limits: Type 1 diabetes patients had TCRB CDR3s that were shorter (moderately but significantly so) in all four CD4+ subsets.

The authors reverse transcribed all of the isolated RNA, so sequencing captured expressed TCRB transcripts. Measured with immunoSEQ multiplex PCR; TCRdb has only the in-frame clones, and not every one. Here the sample spans 150,000 to 200,000 clones, over 55% being singletons. This clonotype was sampled from a man aged 30 to 39 with type 1 diabetes. This sequence joins TRBV2 and TRBJ2-7, with 7 positions matching TRBD1. The sample consisted of naive CD4+ T cells from blood. CDR3 coding DNA: TGTGCCAGCACCAGGGGGTCCTACGAGCAGTACTTC. Translation: CASTRGSYEQYF.